This T cell receptor (beta chain) was sequenced in a study of regulatory T cells in long-lasting Graves disease. Time point: newly diagnosed GD, antithyroid drugs for less than 3 months. There was RNA extracted from PBMCs, and the TCR library was made from it. According to the study, TCR beta libraries were built with iRepertoire HTBI primers and CDR3-region Arm-PCR. TCRdb re-derived calls from the multiplex PCR reads in MiXCR, one entry per CDR3 protein. The table shows 370,000 or so distinct CDR3 sequences, with roughly 17% occurring only once. Trimming removed 6 bases at V and 2 bases at J, with 13 bases between. The CDR3 contains 15 residues. CDR1 is ENHRY and CDR2 is SYGVKD in the germline V gene. The sample was also linked to a second study, of T cells in Graves' hyperthyroidism and ophthalmopathy. Per that paper: When the TCR CDR3 underwent first-round RT-PCR, the HTBI primer set was used.

The material sequenced was peripheral blood mononuclear cells (PBMCs), taken at new diagnosis, from a patient treated with antithyroid drugs. The clonotype was recovered from a woman aged 18 to 35 with Graves disease. The V call is TRBV10-3, the J call TRBJ1-4; D gene uncertain. CDR3 loop: CAIRGSVGTNEKLFF. The CDR3 region has the DNA TGTGCCATCAGAGGATCCGTTGGGACTAATGAAAAACTGTTTTTT.